The rows below give T cell receptor beta chains drawn from one sample of a study of tumor-infiltrating lymphocytes in oesophageal squamous cell carcinoma. TCRdb re-analysed the PCR reads in MiXCR, keeping a single row per CDR3 protein. Found here are just over 15,000 distinct CDR3 sequences, roughly 54% of them singletons; the top ten hold approximately 40%. The sample taken for sequencing was esophageal tumor tissue. These receptor sequences come from a female donor with esophageal squamous cell carcinoma. The CDR3 runs from the conserved cysteine through the conserved F or W.

TRBV19 CATRDRARATEAFF
TRBV29-1 CSAYGTSGAFSYGYTF
TRBV7-6 CASSLAQGGEYNEQFF
TRBV7-2 CASSLAGTSGYEQYF
TRBV7-2 CASSPDHNKGNIQYF
TRBV7-6 CASSLAEDEQFF
TRBV5-1 CASSLALGYSTDTQYF
TRBV7-3 CASSPTGTAPYDQYF
TRBV2 CASRERDESYNEQYF
TRBV7-3 CASSLSGTGGSEQYF
TRBV7-6 CASSLGTGIHEQYF
TRBV12-3/TRBV12-4 CASTWTGADNEQFF
TRBV11-3 CASSLRAGQETQYF
TRBV7-4 CASSQTWNTEAFF
TRBV5-1 CASTQGAGTGELFF
TRBV7-4 CASSSRTSGRYEQYF
TRBV7-2 CASSSRSGRYNEQFF
TRBV7-8 CASSLDKGRTQYF
TRBV7-2 CASSQGFLNEQYF
TRBV7-2 CASSLRTSGIYEQYF
TRBV9 CASSVVADEQYF
TRBV7-2 CASTGQINEKLFF
TRBV7-8 CASSLNRDRGNTIYF
TRBV6-1 CASSLPGGYGYTF
TRBV4-1 CASSHKAPRDSGFYEQYF
TRBV9 CASSVDQGNTEAFF
TRBV6-6 CASSYGQGVHSPLHF
TRBV19 CASSIAGLNEQFF
TRBV5-4 CASSLEQGTTYEQYF
TRBV7-6 CASSLAQDGRTQNEQYF
TRBV7-3 CASSPGASGGTQYF
TRBV15 CATSRGVMDGHYGYTF
TRBV7-2 CASSLLLAGGGNTDTQYF
TRBV5-4 CASSPGQGSYEQYF
TRBV7-9 CASSSREWGQETQYF
TRBV6-8 CASSSLTLTGSHSYEQYF
TRBV6-1 CASSETGGSYNEQYF
TRBV11-2 CASSSVGLAEAGSYNEQFF
TRBV19 CASSRGLAGLDEQFF
TRBV4-2 CASSQLDRGKNIQYF
TRBV28 CASSLVGRVADTQYF
TRBV7-8 CASSFRGRGPDTQYF
TRBV7-8 CASSFEERETQYF
TRBV29-1 CSVRGGLPGRPDEAFF
TRBV4-1 CASSLTSSYEQFF
TRBV7-6 CASSRALAGPNEQFF
TRBV5-5 CASSLEFTSSYEQYF
TRBV15 CATSREGGQGHYEQYF
TRBV6-5 CASSLLAGGRVEQFF
TRBV28 CASSSGGRETQYF
TRBV19 CASSILGGQEQYF
TRBV6-6 CASARTSGSTSYEQYF
TRBV14 CASSQAKGRTSGRGLRAVLRF
TRBV7-3 CASSQTSGRAWGNEQFF
TRBV7-6 CASQGLIGRGNEQFF
TRBV7-6 CASKSHEQFF
TRBV7-4 CASSDRVRDTQYF
TRBV7-3 CASIRPGQADGYTF
TRBV6-6 CASSYGRAAQFF
TRBV7-9 CASREGGLAKNIQYF